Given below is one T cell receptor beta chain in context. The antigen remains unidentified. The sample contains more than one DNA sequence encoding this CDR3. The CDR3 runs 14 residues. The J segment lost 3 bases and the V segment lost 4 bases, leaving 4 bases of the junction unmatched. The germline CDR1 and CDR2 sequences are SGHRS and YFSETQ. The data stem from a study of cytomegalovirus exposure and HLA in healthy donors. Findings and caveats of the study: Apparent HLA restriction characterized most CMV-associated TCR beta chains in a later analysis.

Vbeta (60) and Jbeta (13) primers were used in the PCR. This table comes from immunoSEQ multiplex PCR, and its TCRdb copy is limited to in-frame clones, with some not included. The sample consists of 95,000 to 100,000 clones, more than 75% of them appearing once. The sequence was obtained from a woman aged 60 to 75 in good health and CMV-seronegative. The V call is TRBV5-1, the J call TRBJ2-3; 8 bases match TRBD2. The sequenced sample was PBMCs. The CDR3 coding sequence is TGCGCCAGCAGCCCGGGACTAGGTACAGATACGCAGTATTTT. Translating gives CASSPGLGTDTQYF.